Following are 23 T cell receptor beta chains from one sample sequenced in a study of PD-L1 blockade in urothelial cancer. As to time point: peripheral blood 6 weeks after treatment start. Sequencing used immunoSEQ multiplex PCR; TCRdb keeps in-frame clones, though not all of them. This table has over 70,000 clones, over 65% appearing once. This sample comprised PBMCs, obtained around atezolizumab (anti-PD-L1) treatment. Receptor source: an older man with urothelial cancer.

This sequence joins TRBV19 and TRBJ1-5, with 8 bases aligning to TRBD1. The CDR3 extends over 14 amino acids. Germline CDR1 and CDR2: LNHDA and SQIVND (reference sequence). V was pared by 3 bases and J by 6 bases, with 4 bases of the junction left unmatched. Here the CDR3 reads CASSMGRGPQPQHF. DNA for the CDR3: TGTGCCAGTAGTATGGGCAGGGGGCCTCAGCCCCAGCATTTT.

The CDR3 nucleotides are TGCGCCAGCAGCTTTTTAGGACTAGCGGGAGAGTTGGCCTACAATGAGCAGTTCTTC. Translation: CASSFLGLAGELAYNEQFF. The chain combines TRBV5-1 with TRBJ2-1; 13 nucleotides align to TRBD2. This CDR3 is built from 19 residues. Trimming took 2 bases from V and 2 from J; bases not matched to a gene: 10. CDR1 and CDR2 from the germline V gene are SGHRS and YFSETQ. Looking up the rest from reference TRBV5-1 and TRBJ2-1 gives the full variable domain: KAGVTQTPRYLIKTRGQQVTLSCSPISGHRSVSWYQQTPGQGLQFLFEYFSETQRNKGNFPGRFSGRQFSNSRSEMNVSTLELGDSALYLCASSFLGLAGELAYNEQFFGPGTRLTVL.

The chain employs TRBV6-6 and TRBJ1-1; 7 positions match TRBD1. From germline, CDR1 is MNHNY and CDR2 SVGAGI (reference sequence). The trim removed 5 bases at V and 0 bases at J, leaving 9 bases unmatched. This CDR3 spans 16 amino acids. The chain's CDR3 is CASSGRDSFLNTEAFF. For the CDR3, the DNA is TGTGCCAGCAGTGGCCGGGACAGCTTCCTGAACACTGAAGCTTTCTTT.

A few counts support this clone. This chain links TRBV5-1 with TRBJ1-2; maybe TRBD1 (6 bases). V was shortened by 0 bases and J by 0 bases, with 12 bases between the two germline ends. Germline lookup yields CDR1 SGHRS and CDR2 YFSETQ. The CDR3 is 16 amino acids. The CDR3 nucleotides are TGCGCCAGCAGCTTGGGACCCACAGGGCCTAACTATGGCTACACCTTC. It is translated as CASSLGPTGPNYGYTF.

The V gene is TRBV6-5, the J gene TRBJ1-2, with TRBD1 identical over 8 bases. The J segment lost 8 bases and the V segment lost 4 bases, leaving 6 bases of the junction unmatched. The CDR3 covers 13 residues. The germline gives CDR1 MNHEY, CDR2 SVGAGI. For the CDR3, the DNA is TGTGCCAGCAGTTTTCAGGACAGGGACGGCTACACCTTC. Translating it yields CASSFQDRDGYTF.

The chain uses TRBV7-2 and TRBJ1-5; 7 nucleotides align to TRBD1. This CDR3 is built from 14 residues. Germline V lookup: CDR1 SGHTA, CDR2 FQGNSA. J gave up 5 bases and V 5 bases, and 6 bases lay outside the gene matches. In DNA, the CDR3 is TGTGCCAGCAGCGACAGGGCAGGCCATCAGCCCCAGCATTTT. As protein: CASSDRAGHQPQHF.

The chain is built from TRBV19 and TRBJ2-3; D is perhaps TRBD2 (6 bases). The V gene's germline CDR1 is LNHDA and CDR2 SQIVND (reference sequence). The CDR3 sequence is 15 residues long. Trimming stripped 8 bases from V and 2 bases from J, with 17 bases between. DNA of the CDR3: TGTGCCAGTTGGGTTGCGACTAGTAACACAGATACGCAGTATTTT. It is translated as CASWVATSNTDTQYF.

This chain links TRBV10-3 with TRBJ1-2; possible D gene TRBD1, 5 bases. Germline CDR1 reads ENHRY; CDR2 reads SYGVKD. V was cut by 2 bases and J by 3 bases, with 16 bases left in between. The CDR3 extends over 16 amino acids. The CDR3 protein is CAISEQTLKGHYGYTF. CDR3 in DNA: TGTGCCATCAGTGAGCAAACCTTGAAGGGGCACTATGGCTACACCTTC.

The chain is built from TRBV7-9 and TRBJ2-1, with a possible D match to TRBD2 (5 bases). The CDR3 runs 15 residues. Germline CDR1 SEHNR, CDR2 FQNEAQ (reference sequence). Trimming removed 3 bases at V and 8 bases at J, with 17 bases between. The DNA for the CDR3 is TGTGCCAGCAGCTTTATAACACTAGGAAAGGATGAGCAGTTCTTC. Residues: CASSFITLGKDEQFF.

J is TRBJ2-1 and V is TRBV29-1, with 9 bases that match TRBD2. The CDR3 extends over 13 amino acids. V lost 5 bases to trimming and J lost 8 bases; unmatched junction nucleotides: 7. Germline V CDR1 and CDR2: SQVTM, ANQGSEA. In DNA, the CDR3 is TGCAGCGTTTGGGCGGGGGGGTCCGATGAGCAGTTCTTC. Amino acid sequence: CSVWAGGSDEQFF.

Remarks on this clone: In this CDR3 the conserved last residue, phenylalanine or tryptophan, is missing, so a read error is likely. Because the CDR3's place on the DNA is in doubt, the DNA is left out and the CDR3 is given as listed by TCRdb. J is TRBJ2-7 and V is TRBV28; TRBD2 is the table's D call and was not checked against the DNA. Counting both end residues, the CDR3 totals 14 amino acids. Germline V CDR1 and CDR2: MDHEN, SYDVKM. The CDR3 is CASRRASGRAPTKL.

This chain links TRBV5-1 with TRBJ2-2; 7 bases line up with TRBD1. The CDR3 extends over 14 amino acids. V lost 4 bases to trimming and J lost 7 bases; unmatched junction nucleotides: 7. Germline lookup yields CDR1 SGHRS and CDR2 YFSETQ. CDR3 protein: CASSEGQLLGELFF. CDR3 DNA: TGCGCCAGCAGCGAGGGACAGCTCCTCGGGGAGCTGTTTTTT.

This chain joins TRBV6-5 and TRBJ1-5; 9 bases agree with TRBD1. V lost 5 bases and J lost 5; bases outside the gene matches: 4. This CDR3 is built from 14 residues. CDR1 MNHEY and CDR2 SVGAGI come from the germline V gene. This CDR3 reads CASSRTGEDQPQHF. The CDR3 nucleotides read TGTGCCAGCAGTCGGACAGGGGAAGATCAGCCCCAGCATTTT.

The genes are TRBV27 and TRBJ2-1; 10 bases are a match to TRBD2. The length of the CDR3 is 13 residues. V trimming: 5 bases; J trimming: 6 bases; junction bases outside the gene matches: 1. Germline-derived CDR1 and CDR2 are MNHEY and SMNVEV (reference sequence). Written as DNA, the CDR3 is TGTGCCAGCAGTCAGCGGGGGGGCAATGAGCAGTTCTTC. Translating it yields CASSQRGGNEQFF.

V gene TRBV5-6 combines with J gene TRBJ1-1; possible D gene TRBD1, 6 bases. CDR3 length: 15 amino acids. V dropped 0 bases and J dropped 0 bases, with 9 bases sitting between them. Germline V gene sequence: CDR1 SGHDT, CDR2 YYEEEE. CDR3 loop: CASSLVGGMNTEAFF. CDR3 sequence (DNA): TGTGCCAGCAGCTTGGTTGGGGGCATGAACACTGAAGCTTTCTTT.

This clone was counted between two and nine times. The genes are TRBV7-2 and TRBJ1-5; 7 bases are a match to TRBD1. Trimming cost V 5 bases and J 8 bases; bases outside gene matches: 6. The CDR3 contains 13 residues. Germline lookup yields CDR1 SGHTA and CDR2 FQGNSA. This CDR3 reads CASSLTGREPQHF. The CDR3 DNA is TGTGCCAGCAGCCTGACAGGGAGAGAGCCCCAGCATTTT.

The chain carries TRBV7-3 and TRBJ2-2; D is ambiguous. Trimming removed 5 bases from V and 3 bases from J, with 10 bases in between. CDR1 is SGHTA, CDR2 FQGTGA, per germline. CDR3 length: 14 amino acids. Written as DNA, the CDR3 is TGTGCCAGCAGCCGAGGAATGCACACCGGGGAGCTGTTTTTT. Protein: CASSRGMHTGELFF.

V is TRBV21-1 and J is TRBJ1-2; the table's D call of TRBD1 was not tested on the DNA. TRBV21-1 is reported as a pseudogene. This CDR3 has 16 residues. The CDR3 spells CASSKVRTGGFYGYTF. CDR3 DNA: TGTGCCAGCAGCAAAGTGCGGACAGGGGGTTTCTATGGCTACACCTTC.

The chain employs TRBV27 and TRBJ2-7; D ambiguous. V was shortened by 5 bases and J by 7 bases, with 12 bases between the two germline ends. The CDR3 is made up of 12 amino acids. From germline, CDR1 is MNHEY and CDR2 SMNVEV (reference sequence). CDR3 in DNA: TGTGCCAGCAGTCCGAGGCCTTGGGAGCAGTACTTC. This codes for CASSPRPWEQYF.

The rearrangement links TRBV18 to TRBJ2-5; 10 nucleotides line up with TRBD2. This CDR3 has 16 residues. Germline values: CDR1 KGHSH, CDR2 LQKENI. Trimming removed 0 bases from V and 1 base from J; junction bases left unmatched: 2. The CDR3 region is CASSPPIAGGQETQYF. CDR3 coding DNA: TGTGCCAGCTCACCACCGATAGCGGGGGGCCAAGAGACCCAGTACTTC.

The rearrangement uses TRBV7-6 and TRBJ2-3, with 8 bases aligning to TRBD2. Germline loops: CDR1 SGHVS, CDR2 FNYEAQ. The CDR3 length is 16 residues. J was trimmed by 4 bases and V by 5 bases; bases with no gene match: 11. The CDR3 nucleotides read TGTGCCAGCAGCCAGCGAGAGAGCGGGAGCCCAGATACGCAGTATTTT. Protein sequence: CASSQRESGSPDTQYF.

For the CDR3, the DNA is TGCGCCAGCAGCTTGCGGGGGGGTGCAACTAATGAAAAACTGTTTTTT. The encoded protein is CASSLRGGATNEKLFF. The chain combines TRBV5-1 with TRBJ1-4; D may be TRBD1 (5 bases). The CDR3 length is 16 residues. CDR1 is SGHRS, CDR2 YFSETQ, per germline. Trimming removed 1 base at V and 0 bases at J, with 10 bases between.

The chain carries TRBV4-2 and TRBJ2-5, with 7 bases lining up with TRBD2. Germline V gives CDR1 LGHNA, CDR2 YNFKEQ. J was trimmed by 3 bases and V by 2 bases; bases with no gene match: 3. The CDR3 has 14 amino acids. The CDR3 DNA follows: TGTGCCAGCAGCCAATACGGGGGGAAAGAGACCCAGTACTTC. Protein product: CASSQYGGKETQYF.